This is a list of T cell receptor beta chains from one sample in a study of beta chain features in type 1 diabetes. TCRdb keeps only in-frame clones here, not all; method: immunoSEQ multiplex PCR. This sample has under 250,000 clones, with 11% found just once. The material sequenced was central memory CD4+ T cells from blood. The receptors derive from a man aged 18 to 29 in good health. CDR3s include the opening cysteine and the closing phenylalanine or tryptophan. D genes are given only for firm matches. The size entry is marked missing in some rows and otherwise reads once, few, many or a size class.

D gene: .; J gene: TRBJ1-4; clone size: .; V gene: TRBV7-9; CDR3 protein: CASSFSTKWGSSNEKLFF; CDR3 DNA: TGTGCCAGCAGCTTTTCCACCAAGTGGGGGTCCTCTAATGAAAAACTGTTTTTT
D gene: TRBD2; J gene: TRBJ2-1; clone size: many; V gene: TRBV27; CDR3 protein: CASLRLSGVSSYNEQFF; CDR3 DNA: TGTGCCAGCCTACGCCTCAGCGGGGTAAGCTCCTACAATGAGCAGTTCTTC
D gene: .; J gene: TRBJ1-4; clone size: .; V gene: TRBV7-8; CDR3 protein: CASSLARRDTGEKLFF; CDR3 DNA: TGTGCCAGCAGCTTAGCTCGGCGGGATACGGGCGAAAAACTGTTTTTT
D gene: .; J gene: TRBJ1-3; clone size: many; V gene: TRBV5-6; CDR3 protein: CASSLGVTSGNTIYF; CDR3 DNA: TGTGCCAGCAGCTTAGGGGTCACCTCTGGAAACACCATATATTTT
D gene: .; J gene: TRBJ2-4; clone size: .; V gene: TRBV10-3; CDR3 protein: CASTYVAGLAKNIQYF; CDR3 DNA: TGTGCCAGCACCTACGTGGCAGGGCTAGCCAAAAACATTCAGTACTTC
D gene: .; J gene: TRBJ1-2; clone size: .; V gene: TRBV4-2; CDR3 protein: CASRQNWADYGYTF; CDR3 DNA: TGTGCCAGCAGGCAAAATTGGGCAGATTATGGCTACACCTTC
D gene: TRBD2; J gene: TRBJ2-3; clone size: few; V gene: TRBV28; CDR3 protein: CASSPFGLAGGTDTQYF; CDR3 DNA: TGTGCCAGCAGTCCCTTCGGACTAGCGGGAGGCACAGATACGCAGTATTTT
D gene: .; J gene: TRBJ2-4; clone size: few; V gene: TRBV4-1; CDR3 protein: CASSQPTGKNIQYF; CDR3 DNA: TGCGCCAGCAGCCAACCCACTGGAAAAAACATTCAGTACTTC
D gene: .; J gene: TRBJ2-5; clone size: .; V gene: TRBV28; CDR3 protein: CASSLSGGGAGETQYF; CDR3 DNA: TGTGCCAGCAGTTTATCTGGAGGGGGCGCCGGGGAGACCCAGTACTTC
D gene: TRBD1; J gene: TRBJ2-5; clone size: .; V gene: TRBV5-1; CDR3 protein: CASSLVQGASLGAQYF; CDR3 DNA: TGCGCCAGCAGCTTGGTACAGGGGGCGTCCCTAGGGGCCCAGTACTTC
D gene: TRBD2; J gene: TRBJ2-1; clone size: .; V gene: TRBV29-1; CDR3 protein: CSVSVLLGPESSGEQFF; CDR3 DNA: TGCAGCGTTTCTGTTCTTTTGGGGCCCGAATCTAGCGGGGAGCAGTTCTTC
D gene: .; J gene: TRBJ2-4; clone size: few; V gene: TRBV21-1; CDR3 protein: CASPPMGGLLAKNIQYF; CDR3 DNA: TGTGCCAGCCCCCCAATGGGGGGGCTCTTAGCCAAAAACATTCAGTACTTC
D gene: .; J gene: TRBJ2-2; clone size: .; V gene: TRBV15; CDR3 protein: CATSRDTGFTGELFF; CDR3 DNA: TGTGCCACCAGCAGAGATACGGGTTTCACCGGGGAGCTGTTTTTT
D gene: .; J gene: TRBJ2-7; clone size: .; V gene: TRBV7-9; CDR3 protein: CASSFLARQDGSLGEQYF; CDR3 DNA: TGTGCCAGCAGCTTTCTCGCGAGACAAGATGGTTCTCTGGGGGAGCAGTACTTC
D gene: .; J gene: TRBJ2-7; clone size: .; V gene: TRBV29-1; CDR3 protein: CSVETDSRREQYF; CDR3 DNA: TGCAGCGTGGAAACGGACAGCCGTCGCGAGCAGTACTTC
D gene: .; J gene: TRBJ1-2; clone size: .; V gene: TRBV19; CDR3 protein: CASSKGGGPYGYTF; CDR3 DNA: TGTGCCAGTAGTAAGGGCGGTGGTCCTTATGGCTACACCTTC